Sequencing of this T cell receptor (beta chain) was carried out in a study of early T cells in non-severe SARS-CoV-2 infection. Deletions cut 1 base from V and 0 bases from J, with 12 bases between. CDR3 length: 16 residues. Looked up from germline, CDR1 is SGHVS and CDR2 is FQNEAQ. This clonotype appeared many times. Each cDNA molecule carried a unique molecular identifier. TCRdb independently ran MiXCR on the 5' RACE reads; one entry per CDR3 protein. The sample shows about 64,000 distinct CDR3 sequences, around 4.6% of them seen only once. Sequences were obtained from whole blood. The J gene is TRBJ1-1, the V gene TRBV7-8, with D possibly TRBD1 on 5 matching bases. The sequence was collected from an adult who was a healthcare worker with PCR-confirmed SARS-CoV-2 infection or an uninfected control (not recorded which). CDR3 region: CASSLGETVMNTEAFF. The DNA for the CDR3 is TGTGCCAGCAGCTTAGGAGAGACAGTGATGAACACTGAAGCTTTCTTT. Drawing the rest from reference TRBV7-8 and TRBJ1-1, the complete variable domain is GAGVSQSPRYKVAKRGQDVALRCDPISGHVSLFWYQQALGQGPEFLTYFQNEAQLDKSGLPSDRFFAERPEGSVSTLKIQRTQQEDSAVYLCASSLGETVMNTEAFFGQGTRLTVV.